The 3 T cell receptor beta chains in this list originate from one sample, sequenced in a study of blood T cell repertoires in COVID-19. The repertoire was sequenced with immunoSEQ multiplex PCR; TCRdb's copy has only in-frame clones and lacks some. The sample includes around 250,000 clones, roughly nine tenths of them seen just once. The sequenced sample consisted of PBMCs or T cells enriched from blood (not recorded which). The receptors derive from a human donor in a cohort exposed to, infected with or recovered from COVID-19 (not recorded which). The donor label of this sample is uncertain.

The chain combines TRBV7-2 with TRBJ1-5; D perhaps matches TRBD1 (5 bases). CDR3 length: 13 residues. V lost 5 bases to trimming and J lost 5 bases, with 10 bases between them. Germline V gene sequence: CDR1 SGHTA, CDR2 FQGNSA. The chain's CDR3 is CASSTGVYQPQHF. CDR3 in DNA: TGTGCCAGCAGCACGGGGGTTTATCAGCCCCAGCATTTT. The variable domain in full, with the rest retrieved from reference TRBV7-2 and TRBJ1-5, is GAGVSQSPSNKVTEKGKDVELRCDPISGHTALYWYRQSLGQGLEFLIYFQGNSAPDKSGLPSDRFSAERTGGSVSTLTIQRTQQEDSAVYLCASSTGVYQPQHFGDGTRLSIL.

The chain recombines TRBV4-2 with TRBJ2-3, with 7 nucleotides matching TRBD2. Per the germline V gene, CDR1 is LGHNA and CDR2 is YNFKEQ. The V gene end was trimmed by 4 bases and the J gene end by 1 base; junction bases not matched to a gene: 14. The CDR3 sequence is 18 residues long. The CDR3 loop is CASSRRMGLRGGTDTQYF. In DNA form, the CDR3 reads TGTGCCAGCAGCCGAAGGATGGGACTTCGGGGGGGCACAGATACGCAGTATTTT.

The chain links TRBV27 to TRBJ1-3; 9 positions match TRBD1. J lost 3 bases, V lost 6 bases, and 15 bases had no gene match. Germline loops: CDR1 MNHEY, CDR2 SMNVEV (reference sequence). There are 18 residues in the CDR3. DNA of the CDR3: TGTGCCAGCAGCTTCTTCCTTTACAGGGGGCGTTGTGGAAACACCATATATTTT. Amino acids: CASSFFLYRGRCGNTIYF.